This TCR beta chain was captured in a study of T-cell reconstitution after alpha-beta-depleted transplantation in children. The table lists this clonotype with many counts. Germline loops: CDR1 MNHNS, CDR2 SASEGT. This CDR3 spans 13 amino acids. Trimming removed 8 bases from V and 4 bases from J, with 15 bases in between. Unique molecular identifiers featured in how the TCRbeta library was prepared. Using its own MiXCR run on the PCR reads, TCRdb lists one record per CDR3 protein. This table holds just over 350,000 distinct CDR3 sequences, roughly 15% found once. The sequencing here drew on PBMCs, taken from the stem cell graft. The chain employs TRBV6-1 and TRBJ2-7; a possible D gene is TRBD2 (6 bases). This clonotype was obtained from a human donor who donated a stem cell graft to a child with Fanconi anemia. The CDR3 protein is CASSGAAGYEQYF. The CDR3 coding sequence is TGTGCCAGCTCCGGGGCTGCGGGGTACGAGCAGTACTTC.